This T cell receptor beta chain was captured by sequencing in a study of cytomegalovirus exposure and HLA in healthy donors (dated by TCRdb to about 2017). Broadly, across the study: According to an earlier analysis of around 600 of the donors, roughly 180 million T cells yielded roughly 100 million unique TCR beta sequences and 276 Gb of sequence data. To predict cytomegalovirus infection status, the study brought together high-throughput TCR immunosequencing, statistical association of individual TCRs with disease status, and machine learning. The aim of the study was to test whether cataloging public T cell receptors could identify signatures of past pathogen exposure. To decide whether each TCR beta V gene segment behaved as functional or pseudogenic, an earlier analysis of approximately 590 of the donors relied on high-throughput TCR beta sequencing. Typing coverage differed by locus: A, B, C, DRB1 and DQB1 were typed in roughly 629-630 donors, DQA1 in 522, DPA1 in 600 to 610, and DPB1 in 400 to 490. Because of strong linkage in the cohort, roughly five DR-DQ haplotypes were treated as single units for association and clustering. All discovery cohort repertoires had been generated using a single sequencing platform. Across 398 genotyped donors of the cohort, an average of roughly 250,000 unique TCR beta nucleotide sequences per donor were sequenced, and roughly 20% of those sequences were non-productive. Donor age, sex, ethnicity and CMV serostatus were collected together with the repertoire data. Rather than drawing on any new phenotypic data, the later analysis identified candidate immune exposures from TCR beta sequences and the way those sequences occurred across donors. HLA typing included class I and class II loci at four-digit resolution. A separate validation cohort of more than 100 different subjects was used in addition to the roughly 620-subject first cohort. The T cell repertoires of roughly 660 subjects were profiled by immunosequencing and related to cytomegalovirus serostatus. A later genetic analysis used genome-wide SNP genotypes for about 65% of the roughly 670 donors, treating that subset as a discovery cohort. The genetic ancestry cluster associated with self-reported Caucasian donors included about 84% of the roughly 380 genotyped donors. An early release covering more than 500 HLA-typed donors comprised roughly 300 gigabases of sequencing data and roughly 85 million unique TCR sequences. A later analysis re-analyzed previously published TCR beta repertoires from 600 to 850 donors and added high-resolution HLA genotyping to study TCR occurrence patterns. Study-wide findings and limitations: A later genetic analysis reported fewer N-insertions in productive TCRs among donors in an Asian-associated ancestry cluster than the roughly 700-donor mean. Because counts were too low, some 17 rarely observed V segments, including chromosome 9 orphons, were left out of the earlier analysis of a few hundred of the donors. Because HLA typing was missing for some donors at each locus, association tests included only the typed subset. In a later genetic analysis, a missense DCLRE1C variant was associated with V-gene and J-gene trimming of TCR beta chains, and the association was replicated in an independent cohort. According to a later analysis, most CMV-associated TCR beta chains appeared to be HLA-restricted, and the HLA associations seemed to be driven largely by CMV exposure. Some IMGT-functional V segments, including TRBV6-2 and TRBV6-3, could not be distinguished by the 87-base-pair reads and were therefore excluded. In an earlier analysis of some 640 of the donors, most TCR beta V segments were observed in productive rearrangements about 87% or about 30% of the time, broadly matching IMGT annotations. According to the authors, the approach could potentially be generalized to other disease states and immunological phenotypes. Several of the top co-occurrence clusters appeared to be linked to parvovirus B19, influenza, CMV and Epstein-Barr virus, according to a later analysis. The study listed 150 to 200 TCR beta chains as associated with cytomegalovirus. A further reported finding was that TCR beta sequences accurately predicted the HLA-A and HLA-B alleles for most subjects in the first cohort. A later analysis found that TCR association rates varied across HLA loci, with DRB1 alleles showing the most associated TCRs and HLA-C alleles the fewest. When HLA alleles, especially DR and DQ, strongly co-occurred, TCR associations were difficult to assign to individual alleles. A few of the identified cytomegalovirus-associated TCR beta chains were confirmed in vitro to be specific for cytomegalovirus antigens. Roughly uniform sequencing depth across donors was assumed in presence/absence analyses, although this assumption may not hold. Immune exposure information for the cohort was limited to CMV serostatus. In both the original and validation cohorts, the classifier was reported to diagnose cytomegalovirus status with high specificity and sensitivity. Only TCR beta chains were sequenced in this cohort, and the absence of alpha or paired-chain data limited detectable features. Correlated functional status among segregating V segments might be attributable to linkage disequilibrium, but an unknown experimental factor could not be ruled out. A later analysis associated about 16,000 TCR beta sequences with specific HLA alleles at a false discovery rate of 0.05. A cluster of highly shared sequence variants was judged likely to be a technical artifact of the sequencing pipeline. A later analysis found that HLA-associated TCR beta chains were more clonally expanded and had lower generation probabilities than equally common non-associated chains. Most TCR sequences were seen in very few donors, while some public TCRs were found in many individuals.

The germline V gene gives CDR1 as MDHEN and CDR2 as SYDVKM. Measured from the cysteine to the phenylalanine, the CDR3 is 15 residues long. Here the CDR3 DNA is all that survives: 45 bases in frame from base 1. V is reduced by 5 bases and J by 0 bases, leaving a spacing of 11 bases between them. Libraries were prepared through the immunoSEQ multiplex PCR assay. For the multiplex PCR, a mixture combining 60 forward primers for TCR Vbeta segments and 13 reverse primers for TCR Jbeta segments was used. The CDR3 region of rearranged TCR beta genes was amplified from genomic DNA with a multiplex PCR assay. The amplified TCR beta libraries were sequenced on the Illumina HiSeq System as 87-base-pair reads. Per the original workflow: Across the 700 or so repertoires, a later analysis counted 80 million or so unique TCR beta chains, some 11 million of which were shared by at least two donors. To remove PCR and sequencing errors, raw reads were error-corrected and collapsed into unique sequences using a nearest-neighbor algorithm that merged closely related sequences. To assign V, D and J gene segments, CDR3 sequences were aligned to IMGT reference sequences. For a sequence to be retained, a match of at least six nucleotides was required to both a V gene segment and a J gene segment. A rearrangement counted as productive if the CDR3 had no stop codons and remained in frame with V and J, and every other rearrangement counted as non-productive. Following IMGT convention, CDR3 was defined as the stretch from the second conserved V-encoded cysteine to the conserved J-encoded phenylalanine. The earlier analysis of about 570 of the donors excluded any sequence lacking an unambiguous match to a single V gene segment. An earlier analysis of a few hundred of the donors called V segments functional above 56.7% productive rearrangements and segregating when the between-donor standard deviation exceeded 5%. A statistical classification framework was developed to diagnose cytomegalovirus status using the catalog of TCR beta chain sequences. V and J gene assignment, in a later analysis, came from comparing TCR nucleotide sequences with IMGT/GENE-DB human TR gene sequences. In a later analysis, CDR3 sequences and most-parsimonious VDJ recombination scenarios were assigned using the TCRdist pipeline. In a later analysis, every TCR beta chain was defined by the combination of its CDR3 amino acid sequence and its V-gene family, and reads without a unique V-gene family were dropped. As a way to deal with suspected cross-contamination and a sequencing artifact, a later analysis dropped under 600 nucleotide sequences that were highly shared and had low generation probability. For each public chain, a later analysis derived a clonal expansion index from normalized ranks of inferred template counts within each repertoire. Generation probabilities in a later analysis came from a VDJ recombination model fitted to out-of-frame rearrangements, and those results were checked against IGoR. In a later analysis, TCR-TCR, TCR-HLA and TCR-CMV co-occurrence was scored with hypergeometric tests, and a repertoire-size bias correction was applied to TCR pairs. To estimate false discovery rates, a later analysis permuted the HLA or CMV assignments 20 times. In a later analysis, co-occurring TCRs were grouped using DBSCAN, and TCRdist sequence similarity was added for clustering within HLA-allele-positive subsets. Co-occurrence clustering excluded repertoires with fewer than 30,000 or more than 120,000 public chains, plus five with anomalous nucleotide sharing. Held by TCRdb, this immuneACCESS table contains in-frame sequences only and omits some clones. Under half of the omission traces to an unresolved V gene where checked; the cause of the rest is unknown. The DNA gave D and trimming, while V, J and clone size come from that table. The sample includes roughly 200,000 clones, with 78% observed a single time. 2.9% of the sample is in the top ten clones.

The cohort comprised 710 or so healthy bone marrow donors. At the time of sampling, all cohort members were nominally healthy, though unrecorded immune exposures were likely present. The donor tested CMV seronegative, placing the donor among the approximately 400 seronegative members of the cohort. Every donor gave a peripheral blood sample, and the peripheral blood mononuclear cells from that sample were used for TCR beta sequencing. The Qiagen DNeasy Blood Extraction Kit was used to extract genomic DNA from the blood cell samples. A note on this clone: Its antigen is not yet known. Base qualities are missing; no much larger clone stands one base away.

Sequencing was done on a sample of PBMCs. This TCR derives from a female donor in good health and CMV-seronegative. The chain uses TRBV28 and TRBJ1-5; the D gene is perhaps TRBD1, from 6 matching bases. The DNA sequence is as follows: TGTGCCAGCAGTCCTCGGACAGTTAGCAATCAGCCCCAGCATTTT. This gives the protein CASSPRTVSNQPQHF. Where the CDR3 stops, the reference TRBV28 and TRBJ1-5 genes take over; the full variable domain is DVKVTQSSRYLVKRTGEKVFLECVQDMDHENMFWYRQDPGLGLRLIYFSYDVKMKEKGDIPEGYSVSREKKERFSLILESASTNQTSMYLCASSPRTVSNQPQHFGDGTRLSIL.